The subject of this entry is one T cell receptor (beta chain). The V gene's germline CDR1 is GTSNPN and CDR2 SVGIG (reference sequence). This CDR3 region has 13 residues. V was shortened by 1 base and J by 4 bases, with 8 bases between the two germline ends. The sample originates from a study of blood T cell repertoires in COVID-19. Study overall: Spain, Italy and the United States supplied samples that represented acute and convalescent COVID-19. PBMCs, B-cell-depleted T cells, or T cells were the source of the cDNA or gDNA that made up the material.

Per the study methods: Reference gene primer amplification yielded estimated nucleated cell counts. The method was immunoSEQ multiplex PCR; TCRdb's version includes in-frame clones alone and lacks a portion of them. Clone size and V and J calls were adopted from that table, with D and trimming inferred from the DNA. The table lists fewer than 110,000 clones, approximately 91% of them singletons. This clonotype was sampled from a man aged 45-65 years with acute or convalescent COVID-19. Sequencing was carried out using peripheral blood. This sequence joins TRBV30 and TRBJ1-5; D is perhaps TRBD1 (5 bases). The DNA of the CDR3 is TGTGCCTGGAGTGGGGGGGGGAATCAGCCCCAGCATTTT. Translated, it gives CAWSGGGNQPQHF.